The entry below gives a single T cell receptor beta chain sequence along with its context. Antigen specificity is unknown. The data originate from a study of cytomegalovirus exposure and HLA in healthy donors. Study conclusions and caveats: In a later analysis, several top co-occurrence clusters appeared linked to parvovirus B19, influenza, CMV and Epstein-Barr virus. One variant, a missense change in DCLRE1C, was linked in a later analysis to TCR beta V- and J-gene trimming. The HLA-A and HLA-B alleles of most subjects were reportedly predicted accurately from TCR beta sequences.

The CDR3 spans 14 residues. Looked up from germline, CDR1 is SGHTA and CDR2 is FQGNSA. Trimming cost V 0 bases and J 4 bases, with 9 bases left between them. Primers included in the PCR were 60 Vbeta and 13 Jbeta primers. Measured with immunoSEQ multiplex PCR; TCRdb has only the in-frame clones, and not every one. Its listing shows more than 95,000 clones. The sample comprised PBMCs. This chain connects TRBV7-2 to TRBJ1-1, with D maybe TRBD1 (5 bases). This receptor was obtained from a middle-aged man in good health and CMV-seronegative. The CDR3 nucleotides read TGTGCCAGCAGCTTAGCGTCAGGGCCCACTGAAGCTTTCTTT. This encodes CASSLASGPTEAFF.